This T cell receptor (beta chain) comes out of a study of post-analysis software for immune sequencing data. Worth noting for this clonotype: Its antigen remains unidentified.

Germline lookup yields CDR1 SEHNR and CDR2 FQNEAQ (reference sequence). V lost 3 bases, J lost 0 bases, and 15 bases lay in between. The CDR3 length is 16 residues. Sequencing libraries made from TCR beta cDNA carried unique molecular identifiers. TCRdb reprocessed the PCR reads with MiXCR, giving one entry per CDR3 protein. The sample carries fewer than 700,000 distinct CDR3 sequences, 40% to 50% recorded once. General observations from the study: Controls showed lower frequencies than patients for a few TRBV segments, and TRBV5-6, TRBV5-1 and TRBV20-1 were among these.

The genes are TRBV7-9 and TRBJ2-7, with D maybe TRBD2 (6 bases). The origin of this receptor is a girl aged 10-17 years with multiple sclerosis. The sequenced material came from blood. Written as DNA, the CDR3 is TGTGCCAGCAGCTTCTATCCCGGGGACTTCTCCTACGAGCAGTACTTC. Translated, it gives CASSFYPGDFSYEQYF.